This T cell receptor (beta chain) was profiled in a study of T cell responses to AZD1222 COVID-19 vaccine. From germline, CDR1 is KGHDR and CDR2 SFDVKD. V lost 3 bases and J lost 4; bases outside the gene matches: 2. The length of the CDR3 is 15 residues. Repertoires were generated with immunoSEQ multiplex PCR, while TCRdb's copy carries only in-frame clones and drops some. The data show over 100,000 clones, just over 85% seen once. The study's findings and limits: The span of vaccine-associated CD4 TCRs extended across spike, with dominance at 160-218 and 743-854. Mostly white British, mostly female donors; authors suggested clonal diversity may be underestimated. Close to half of all spike-specific TCRs reportedly target regions of the variants that are unmutated. Breadth and depth of Spike-specific TCRs rose after two AZD1222 doses.

Turning to this clone: The antigen remains unidentified.

The sequenced sample was peripheral blood, obtained on day 0 of AZD1222 vaccination. This TCR was recovered from an adult in good health. The chain uses TRBV24-1 and TRBJ1-4; 9 bases map to TRBD1. CDR3 sequence reads: CATSDPGQGNEKLFF. CDR3 coding DNA: TGTGCCACCAGTGATCCGGGACAGGGTAATGAAAAACTGTTTTTT.